The next 10 T cell receptor beta chains were all read from a single sample in a study of blood T cell repertoires in COVID-19. TCRdb's copy holds only in-frame clones and misses some; the assay was immunoSEQ multiplex PCR. The sample includes 250,000 to 350,000 clones, 65% to 85% of them seen just once. The sequencing sample was made of peripheral blood. The source is a human donor with COVID-19, enrolled during active disease. The donor label of this sample is uncertain.

This chain links TRBV27 with TRBJ1-2, with D possibly being TRBD1 (5 bases). From germline, CDR1 is MNHEY and CDR2 SMNVEV (reference sequence). CDR3 length: 14 amino acids. V lost 1 base, J lost 8 bases, and 14 bases lay in between. The CDR3 loop is CASSLFQGSMGYTF. In DNA form, the CDR3 reads TGTGCCAGCAGTTTATTCCAGGGTAGCATGGGCTACACCTTC.

This rearrangement joins TRBV2 to TRBJ1-1; D may be TRBD1 (5 bases). The CDR3 totals 14 residues. CDR1 is SNHLY and CDR2 is FYNNEI in the germline V gene. With 6 bases removed from V and 3 bases from J, the gap between germline ends came to 14 bases. The CDR3 here is CASSPRGYDTEAFF. The CDR3 DNA is TGTGCCAGCAGCCCACGGGGGTACGACACTGAAGCTTTCTTT.

The chain has TRBV7-9 and TRBJ2-7, with TRBD1 matching 7 bases. Germline CDR1 SEHNR, CDR2 FQNEAQ (reference sequence). This CDR3 region has 16 residues. With 0 bases clipped from V and 4 bases from J, the junction kept 9 bases outside the gene matches. The CDR3 sequence is CASSLANRGGGYEQYF. CDR3 coding DNA: TGTGCCAGCAGCTTAGCGAATCGAGGGGGCGGATACGAGCAGTACTTC.

This rearrangement joins TRBV28 to TRBJ1-2; 10 bases agree with TRBD1. The CDR3 has 18 residues. The germline CDR1 and CDR2 sequences are MDHEN and SYDVKM. V lost 5 bases, J lost 0 bases, and 12 bases stayed unmatched. CDR3 sequence reads: CASSHLTGGLHTNYGYTF. The CDR3 DNA follows: TGTGCCAGCAGTCACTTGACAGGGGGCCTCCACACTAACTATGGCTACACCTTC.

V gene TRBV28 combines with J gene TRBJ2-7, with 7 bases matching TRBD2. The CDR3 loop spans 14 amino acids. Germline assignment: CDR1 MDHEN and CDR2 SYDVKM. J lost 3 bases, V lost 6 bases, and 8 bases had no gene match. As DNA, the CDR3 is TGTGCCAGCAGCCTTGAGGGGAGGGTCTACGAGCAGTACTTC. Translating it yields CASSLEGRVYEQYF.

This clone was recorded a few times. The chain carries TRBV19 and TRBJ2-7, with TRBD2 as a possible D gene (6 bases). There are 12 residues in the CDR3. The ends were cut back, 6 bases at V and 4 bases at J, with 10 bases in the middle. Germline V CDR1 and CDR2: LNHDA, SQIVND (reference sequence). The DNA for the CDR3 is TGTGCCAGTAGGGGCGGGGCGTACGAGCAGTACTTC. This sequence encodes CASRGGAYEQYF. The whole variable domain, filled in from reference TRBV19 and TRBJ2-7, reads DGGITQSPKYLFRKEGQNVTLSCEQNLNHDAMYWYRQDPGQGLRLIYYSQIVNDFQKGDIAEGYSVSREKKESFPLTVTSAQKNPTAFYLCASRGGAYEQYFGPGTRLTVT.

The chain has TRBV28 and TRBJ2-3; perhaps TRBD2 as D (5 bases). CDR1 and CDR2 from the germline V gene are MDHEN and SYDVKM. Trimming cost V 11 bases and J 2 bases, with 14 bases left between them. The CDR3 loop spans 13 amino acids. The CDR3 nucleotides read TGTGCCGGCGGAGAGGGTATCACAGATACGCAGTATTTT. Its translation: CAGGEGITDTQYF. The whole variable domain, remainder taken from reference TRBV28 and TRBJ2-3, is DVKVTQSSRYLVKRTGEKVFLECVQDMDHENMFWYRQDPGLGLRLIYFSYDVKMKEKGDIPEGYSVSREKKERFSLILESASTNQTSMYLCAGGEGITDTQYFGPGTRLTVL.

The V call is TRBV7-2, the J call TRBJ1-4; 8 bases map to TRBD1. The CDR3 spans 15 residues. Germline trimming cut 4 bases from V and 4 bases from J; bases unmatched to any gene: 5. Germline V gene lookup returns CDR1 SGHTA and CDR2 FQGNSA. CDR3 in DNA: TGTGCCAGCAGCTGGACAGGGAAGGGTAATGAAAAACTGTTTTTT. Translated, it gives CASSWTGKGNEKLFF. Drawing the rest from reference TRBV7-2 and TRBJ1-4, the complete variable domain is GAGVSQSPSNKVTEKGKDVELRCDPISGHTALYWYRQSLGQGLEFLIYFQGNSAPDKSGLPSDRFSAERTGGSVSTLTIQRTQQEDSAVYLCASSWTGKGNEKLFFGSGTQLSVL.

With regard to this clone: The same CDR3 is also encoded by other DNA sequences in this sample. J is TRBJ2-2 and V is TRBV30; D ambiguous. CDR1 and CDR2 (germline): GTSNPN, SVGIG (reference sequence). There are 13 residues in the CDR3. The germline V and J ends were trimmed by 0 bases and 6 bases, with 8 bases remaining between them. The CDR3 region is CAWSVRGAGELFF. For the CDR3, the DNA is TGTGCCTGGAGTGTACGCGGCGCCGGGGAGCTGTTTTTT.

This chain links TRBV5-1 with TRBJ2-7; weak D call: TRBD2 (6 bases). The CDR3 spans 14 residues. V shed 0 bases and J shed 6 bases, with 13 bases lying between them. Germline CDR1 and CDR2: SGHRS and YFSETQ. The CDR3 loop reads CASSLAEGLSEQYF. Written as DNA, the CDR3 is TGCGCCAGCAGCTTGGCCGAGGGACTCTCCGAGCAGTACTTC.